The 29 T cell receptor beta chains below all came from one sample that was sequenced in a study of cytomegalovirus exposure and HLA in healthy donors. 13 Jbeta primers and 60 Vbeta primers were used for the PCR. Libraries were prepared by immunoSEQ multiplex PCR; TCRdb keeps only in-frame clonotypes and omits some of them. The sample lists some 130,000 clones, over 60% occurring once. The sequencing sample was made of PBMCs. The receptors originated from a middle-aged man in good health and CMV-seronegative.

This chain connects TRBV2 to TRBJ1-2; the match to TRBD1 covers 10 bases. J gave up 8 bases and V 9 bases, and 6 bases lay outside the gene matches. The CDR3 is made up of 12 amino acids. Germline-derived CDR1 and CDR2 are SNHLY and FYNNEI. The CDR3 nucleotides read TGTGCCAGGGGGACAGGGGATAAGGGCTACACCTTC. This sequence encodes CARGTGDKGYTF. The variable domain in full, completed from reference TRBV2 and TRBJ1-2, reads EPEVTQTPSHQVTQMGQEVILRCVPISNHLYFYWYRQILGQKVEFLVSFYNNEISEKSEIFDDQFSVERPDGSNFTLKIRSTKLEDSAMYFCARGTGDKGYTFGSGTRLTVV.

DNA for the CDR3: TGTGCCAGCGGGACTAGCGGGGAATCCTACAATGAGCAGTTCTTC. The encoded protein is CASGTSGESYNEQFF. The chain links TRBV7-3 to TRBJ2-1, with TRBD2 identical over 13 bases. The germline CDR1 and CDR2 sequences are SGHTA and FQGTGA. The CDR3 is 15 residues long. Trimming at V came to 8 bases and at J to 1 base, leaving 2 bases not matched to a gene.

V is TRBV7-9 and J is TRBJ1-1; tentatively, D is TRBD1 (6 bases). Germline-derived CDR1 and CDR2 are SEHNR and FQNEAQ (reference sequence). Trimming pared 5 bases from V and 4 bases from J, leaving 17 bases between. The CDR3 has 15 amino acids. The DNA of the CDR3 is TGTGCCAGCAGCCCATACCGGGGGGCTGGCACTGAAGCTTTCTTT. This translates into CASSPYRGAGTEAFF.

The rearrangement links TRBV18 to TRBJ2-7, with 9 bases aligning to TRBD1. This CDR3 spans 13 amino acids. CDR1 and CDR2 (germline): KGHSH, LQKENI. The J segment lost 3 bases and the V segment lost 6 bases, leaving 3 bases of the junction unmatched. The DNA for the CDR3 is TGTGCCAGCTCGGGGGGACAGGGCTACGAGCAGTACTTC. Protein product: CASSGGQGYEQYF.

The chain employs TRBV2 and TRBJ2-7, with a weak D call TRBD1 (7 bases). The CDR3 has 15 residues. Trimming removed 2 bases from V and 2 bases from J, with 13 bases in between. The V gene's germline CDR1 is SNHLY and CDR2 FYNNEI. The CDR3 reads CASSEFPGGTYEQYF. DNA for the CDR3: TGTGCCAGCAGTGAATTCCCAGGGGGGACCTACGAGCAGTACTTC.

This chain uses TRBV5-6 with TRBJ2-3, with 7 bases that match TRBD2. Trimming cost V 0 bases and J 0 bases; bases outside gene matches: 10. The germline V gene encodes CDR1 SGHDT and CDR2 YYEEEE. This CDR3 has 18 residues. The CDR3 loop reads CASSLALRGSTSTDTQYF. For the CDR3, the DNA is TGTGCCAGCAGCTTGGCCCTCCGCGGGAGCACTAGCACAGATACGCAGTATTTT.

The rearrangement uses TRBV28 and TRBJ2-1, with 11 positions matching TRBD2. In germline, CDR1 is MDHEN, CDR2 SYDVKM. The CDR3 length is 16 residues. V was clipped by 4 bases and J by 7 bases; unmatched bases: 9. This chain's CDR3 is CASSSVAGGPDNEQFF. The CDR3 bases are TGTGCCAGCAGTTCAGTAGCGGGAGGGCCTGATAATGAGCAGTTCTTC.

The chain has TRBV7-2 and TRBJ2-1; 12 nucleotides match TRBD2. Trimming removed 6 bases from V and 5 bases from J; junction bases left unmatched: 8. The CDR3 is made up of 16 amino acids. Germline lookup yields CDR1 SGHTA and CDR2 FQGNSA. CDR3: CASSSRLAGDDNEQFF. Written as DNA, the CDR3 is TGTGCCAGCAGTTCGAGACTAGCGGGAGACGACAATGAGCAGTTCTTC.

The CDR3 coding sequence is TGTGCCATCAATAGACAGGGGGCGGCTGGAAACACCATATATTTT. Translating it yields CAINRQGAAGNTIYF. J is TRBJ1-3 and V is TRBV10-3; 10 bases are shared with TRBD1. Germline trimming cut 7 bases from V and 2 bases from J; bases unmatched to any gene: 5. Germline CDR1 ENHRY, CDR2 SYGVKD. This CDR3 spans 15 amino acids.

The gene calls are TRBV7-9 and TRBJ2-6, with D hard to call. Deletions cut 2 bases from V and 4 bases from J, with 12 bases between. This CDR3 contains 16 residues. From germline, CDR1 is SEHNR and CDR2 FQNEAQ (reference sequence). The CDR3 coding sequence is TGTGCCAGCAGCTTAAGTGCGGCTTACGGGGCCAACGTCCTGACTTTC. This sequence encodes CASSLSAAYGANVLTF. Using reference TRBV7-9 and TRBJ2-6 for the parts outside the CDR3, the full variable domain is DTGVSQNPRHKITKRGQNVTFRCDPISEHNRLYWYRQTLGQGPEFLTYFQNEAQLEKSRLLSDRFSAERPKGSFSTLEIQRTEQGDSAMYLCASSLSAAYGANVLTFGAGSRLTVL.

The gene calls are TRBV4-3 and TRBJ2-7; possibly TRBD2 for D (6 bases). V lost 1 base, J lost 2 bases, and 9 bases lay in between. CDR3 length: 14 residues. The V gene's germline CDR1 is LGHNA and CDR2 YSLEER. The CDR3 loop reads CASSQVGGTYEQYF. In nucleotides, the CDR3 is TGCGCCAGCAGCCAAGTCGGGGGTACCTACGAGCAGTACTTC.

The genes are TRBV11-1 and TRBJ1-4, with TRBD1 as a possible D gene (5 bases). CDR1 is SGHAT, CDR2 FQDESV, per germline (reference sequence). The CDR3 runs to 17 residues. Trimming pared 4 bases from V and 3 bases from J, leaving 18 bases between. In DNA, the CDR3 is TGTGCCAGCAGCTCAAGATGGGGGGACGGACCTAATGAAAAACTGTTTTTT. Translation: CASSSRWGDGPNEKLFF.

The sample holds a few counts of this clone. The chain combines TRBV5-1 with TRBJ2-2; no clear D. CDR1 SGHRS and CDR2 YFSETQ come from the germline V gene. The CDR3 runs 13 residues. Trimming removed 2 bases at V and 5 bases at J, with 7 bases between. CDR3 nucleotides: TGCGCCAGCAGCTTTCAGGCGACCGGGGAGCTGTTTTTT. Protein: CASSFQATGELFF. Combining the CDR3 with reference TRBV5-1 and TRBJ2-2 gives the whole variable domain KAGVTQTPRYLIKTRGQQVTLSCSPISGHRSVSWYQQTPGQGLQFLFEYFSETQRNKGNFPGRFSGRQFSNSRSEMNVSTLELGDSALYLCASSFQATGELFFGEGSRLTVL.

The chain has TRBV27 and TRBJ2-7; TRBD2 aligns across 11 bases. Germline V lookup: CDR1 MNHEY, CDR2 SMNVEV (reference sequence). J lost 0 bases, V lost 4 bases, and 8 bases had no gene match. The CDR3 runs 17 residues. The CDR3 DNA follows: TGTGCCAGCAGTTCTCTAGCGGGAGGCCTGAGCTCCTACGAGCAGTACTTC. It translates to CASSSLAGGLSSYEQYF.

For the CDR3, the DNA is TGCAGTGCTAAGAGGAATGAGCAGTTCTTC. This encodes CSAKRNEQFF. The genes are TRBV20-1 and TRBJ2-1, with unresolved D. This CDR3 contains 10 residues. Germline V CDR1 and CDR2: DFQATT, SNEGSKA (reference sequence). V shed 4 bases and J shed 7 bases, with 5 bases lying between them.

This clone came up once. The V gene is TRBV7-2, the J gene TRBJ1-4, with 10 bases lining up with TRBD1. The CDR3 consists of 15 residues. Germline CDR1 and CDR2: SGHTA and FQGNSA. Trimming cost V 0 bases and J 8 bases; bases outside gene matches: 3. The CDR3 nucleotides read TGTGCCAGCAGCTTAGCGGGACAGGGGAGGGAAAAACTGTTTTTT. Translation gives CASSLAGQGREKLFF.

This clone was seen just once. The chain joins TRBV6-1 to TRBJ2-2, with D tentatively TRBD2 (5 bases). This CDR3 is 16 amino acids long. The germline V gene encodes CDR1 MNHNS and CDR2 SASEGT. Trimming took off 6 bases at V and 0 bases at J, with 14 bases between the two ends. The chain's CDR3 is CASSEPGNANTGELFF. In nucleotides, the CDR3 is TGTGCCAGCAGCGAACCGGGGAACGCGAACACCGGGGAGCTGTTTTTT.

The chain carries TRBV7-2 and TRBJ2-1, with D uncertain. V was pared by 8 bases and J by 0 bases, with 11 bases between. Germline CDR1 reads SGHTA; CDR2 reads FQGNSA. The CDR3 extends over 14 amino acids. The chain's CDR3 is CASRSGASYNEQFF. As DNA, the CDR3 is TGTGCCAGCCGTTCGGGTGCCTCCTACAATGAGCAGTTCTTC. The variable domain in full, with the rest retrieved from reference TRBV7-2 and TRBJ2-1, is GAGVSQSPSNKVTEKGKDVELRCDPISGHTALYWYRQSLGQGLEFLIYFQGNSAPDKSGLPSDRFSAERTGGSVSTLTIQRTQQEDSAVYLCASRSGASYNEQFFGPGTRLTVL.

The V call is TRBV6-1, the J call TRBJ1-2; TRBD1 might be the D (6 bases). The CDR3 covers 14 residues. CDR1 and CDR2 from the germline V gene are MNHNS and SASEGT. Trimming stripped 4 bases from V and 7 bases from J, with 16 bases between. Written as DNA, the CDR3 is TGTGCCAGCAGTGGACGGCAGGACAGAGTTGGCTACACCTTC. It yields the protein CASSGRQDRVGYTF.

The CDR3 DNA reads TGTGCCAGTAGTATAATGACAGGGGGGGGTGGCTACACCTTC. Its protein is CASSIMTGGGGYTF. The chain couples TRBV19 to TRBJ1-2; 9 bases line up with TRBD1. Per the germline V gene, CDR1 is LNHDA and CDR2 is SQIVND (reference sequence). This CDR3 comprises 14 residues. Trimming cost V 2 bases and J 7 bases; bases outside gene matches: 5.

This chain uses TRBV25-1 with TRBJ1-2; D unresolved. CDR1 is MGHDK, CDR2 SYGVNS, per germline. Trimming shortened V by 7 bases and J by 4 bases, and 7 bases separated the two germline ends. CDR3 length: 11 residues. CDR3 sequence reads: CASTDSYGYTF. The CDR3 coding sequence is TGTGCCAGCACGGACTCCTATGGCTACACCTTC.

This chain links TRBV11-3 with TRBJ2-5; weak D call: TRBD1 (5 bases). Trimming cost V 5 bases and J 2 bases, with 15 bases left between them. This CDR3 has 15 residues. The germline V gene encodes CDR1 SGHNT and CDR2 YENEEA. CDR3 coding DNA: TGTGCCAGCAGCCCCAGGGCTGCCCTTCAAGAGACCCAGTACTTC. This encodes CASSPRAALQETQYF.

The genes are TRBV29-1 and TRBJ1-5; D gene unclear. With 4 bases removed from V and 4 bases from J, the gap between germline ends came to 8 bases. The V gene's germline CDR1 is SQVTM and CDR2 ANQGSEA. CDR3 length: 12 amino acids. CDR3 sequence (DNA): TGCAGCGTTGGAGGTCAGAATCAGCCCCAGCATTTT. The encoded protein is CSVGGQNQPQHF.

V is TRBV7-2 and J is TRBJ2-2; 7 bases are a match to TRBD1. The CDR3 runs 15 residues. Trimming at V came to 3 bases and at J to 1 base, leaving 2 bases not matched to a gene. CDR1 is SGHTA and CDR2 is FQGNSA in the germline V gene. The CDR3 protein is CASSFHRGNTGELFF. In DNA, the CDR3 is TGTGCCAGCAGCTTTCACAGGGGGAACACCGGGGAGCTGTTTTTT.

The chain combines TRBV27 with TRBJ2-7; TRBD2 aligns across 11 bases. V was clipped by 7 bases and J by 2 bases; unmatched bases: 7. In germline, CDR1 is MNHEY, CDR2 SMNVEV (reference sequence). This CDR3 contains 15 residues. This chain's CDR3 is CASKPGTSGAYEQYF. The CDR3 region has the DNA TGTGCCAGCAAACCCGGGACTAGCGGAGCCTACGAGCAGTACTTC.

The chain is built from TRBV5-4 and TRBJ2-7; possibly TRBD1 for D (5 bases). CDR1 and CDR2 (germline): SGHNT, YYREEE (reference sequence). The CDR3 sequence is 13 residues long. Trimming removed 0 bases at V and 2 bases at J, with 6 bases between. The CDR3 spells CASSLEGTYEQYF. The CDR3 DNA is TGTGCCAGCAGCTTGGAGGGGACCTACGAGCAGTACTTC.

The gene calls are TRBV6-1 and TRBJ1-1; 7 nucleotides line up with TRBD1. The V gene's germline CDR1 is MNHNS and CDR2 SASEGT. V was clipped by 3 bases and J by 5 bases; unmatched bases: 12. The CDR3 has 16 residues. The CDR3 coding sequence is TGTGCCAGCAGTGATTACCCAGACAGGGTGTATACTGAAGCTTTCTTT. Protein: CASSDYPDRVYTEAFF.

The V and J genes are TRBV5-6 and TRBJ2-3; TRBD2 aligns across 11 bases. This CDR3 is built from 17 residues. The V and J ends lost 0 bases and 2 bases, in that order; junction bases with no gene match: 5. From germline, CDR1 is SGHDT and CDR2 YYEEEE. The CDR3 nucleotides are TGTGCCAGCAGCTTGGTGACTAGCGGGGACTCCACAGATACGCAGTATTTT. This codes for CASSLVTSGDSTDTQYF.

The V and J genes are TRBV20-1 and TRBJ1-2; D not resolved. This CDR3 is 10 amino acids long. The germline CDR1 and CDR2 sequences are DFQATT and SNEGSKA (reference sequence). The CDR3 DNA sequence: TGCACAGTCAGGCGCTATGGCTACACCTTC. The encoded protein is CTVRRYGYTF.